The subject of this entry is one TCR beta chain. The antigen is not known. The data belong to a study of T cell responses to AZD1222 COVID-19 vaccine. Only in-frame clones appear in the TCRdb table, and some are missing; sequencing was by immunoSEQ multiplex PCR. The sample has roughly 100,000 clones, almost 90% seen once; the top ten hold approximately 4.7%. Whole-study findings and limits: Baseline seropositives among AZD1222 recipients totaled only 6 or 7. Spike was spanned by vaccine-associated CD4 TCRs, with dominance at 160-218 and 743-854.

Trimming took 2 bases from V and 0 from J, leaving 14 bases between them. Germline CDR1 and CDR2: MNHNS and SASEGT. The CDR3 runs to 16 residues. The source of this sequence is an adult in good health. The input for sequencing was peripheral blood, taken on day 0 of AZD1222 vaccination. The V and J genes are TRBV6-1 and TRBJ2-7; D tentatively fits TRBD1 or TRBD2 (5 bases each). CDR3 coding DNA: TGTGCCAGCAGTGAAAGGGGACGGCAGAGCTCCTACGAGCAGTACTTC. As protein: CASSERGRQSSYEQYF.